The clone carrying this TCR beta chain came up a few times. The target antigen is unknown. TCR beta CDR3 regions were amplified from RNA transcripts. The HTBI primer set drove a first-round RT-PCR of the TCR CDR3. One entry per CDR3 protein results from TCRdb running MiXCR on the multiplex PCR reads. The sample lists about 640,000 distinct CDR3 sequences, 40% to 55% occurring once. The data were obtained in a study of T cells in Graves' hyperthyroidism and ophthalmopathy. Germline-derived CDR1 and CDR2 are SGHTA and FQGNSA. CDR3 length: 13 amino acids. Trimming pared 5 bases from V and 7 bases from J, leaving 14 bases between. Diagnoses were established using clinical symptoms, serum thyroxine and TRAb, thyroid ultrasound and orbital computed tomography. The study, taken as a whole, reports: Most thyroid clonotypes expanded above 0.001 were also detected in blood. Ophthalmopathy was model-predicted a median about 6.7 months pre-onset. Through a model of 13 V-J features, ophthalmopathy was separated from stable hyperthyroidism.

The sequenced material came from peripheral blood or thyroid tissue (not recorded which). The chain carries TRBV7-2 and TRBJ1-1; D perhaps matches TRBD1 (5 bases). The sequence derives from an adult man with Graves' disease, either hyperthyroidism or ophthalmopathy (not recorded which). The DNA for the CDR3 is TGTGCCAGCAGCCCCGGACGGGGGGTTGAAGCTTTCTTT. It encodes CASSPGRGVEAFF.